This T cell receptor beta chain was observed in a study of T-cell reconstitution after alpha-beta-depleted transplantation in children. Per the germline V gene, CDR1 is LNHDA and CDR2 is SQIVND (reference sequence). The CDR3 runs to 16 residues. V gave up 4 bases and J gave up 9 bases, with 22 bases separating them. Study results and caveats: Elevated TCRbeta diversity at day 60 was traced, in some patients, to surviving recipient T cells and thymic progenitors. Most T-cell counts and diversity one year after the transplant came from T cells that were newly produced. There were reportedly several hundred expanded graft clones from which alpha-beta T cells came about two months after transplant.

Unique molecular identifiers were incorporated when the TCRbeta library was constructed. TCRdb redid the calling of the PCR reads with MiXCR, one entry per CDR3 protein. This table holds 670,000 or so distinct CDR3 sequences, roughly 14% found once. Turning to this clonotype: Its antigen is not known.

The receptor was derived from a girl aged 2-10 years with congenital amegakaryocytic thrombocytopenia, due to receive a stem cell transplant. The sequencing here drew on PBMCs, taken before TCRalphabeta/CD19-depleted stem cell transplant. The chain couples TRBV19 to TRBJ2-1; D may match TRBD1 or TRBD2 (5 bases each). CDR3 in DNA: TGTGCCAGTAGTAAGTTCGCGGAAAGGGGAACTAGTGAGCAGTTCTTC. It is translated as CASSKFAERGTSEQFF.